This is a list of T cell receptor beta chains from one sample in a study of regulatory T cells in long-lasting Graves disease. MiXCR, run by TCRdb on the multiplex PCR reads, gives a single entry per CDR3 protein. Of about 300,000 distinct CDR3 sequences listed, 20% to 25% were seen once; the top ten hold around three fifths. Specimen: peripheral blood mononuclear cells (PBMCs), collected when the disease was refractory, from a patient treated with antithyroid drugs. These receptors were taken from a female donor with Graves disease. The CDR3 runs from the conserved cysteine through the conserved F or W.

v_call cdr3_aa
TRBV6-1 CAVSRGAGSDTEAFF
TRBV3-1 CASSRGGGGWNEQYF
TRBV28 CASSLEGTGYGRYGYTF
TRBV7-3 CASSLAFGVGELFF
TRBV28 CASSFWGQGGEQYF
TRBV27 CASSARGPALNYEQYF
TRBV9 CASSADSGRAYEQYF
TRBV5-1 CASSLGGDSNQPQHF
TRBV7-2 CASSLVPTTRLQETQYF
TRBV7-2 CASSPMGDSYEQYF
TRBV6-5 CASSYSRVETQYF
TRBV11-2 CASSLVGPKETQYF
TRBV20-1 CSASPGLASYEQYF
TRBV5-1 CASSLRTAGELFF
TRBV2 CASSEELLLSPQETQYF
TRBV6-1 CASTPREGLQPQHF
TRBV12-3/TRBV12-4 CASSLKASNTEAFF
TRBV18 CASEAGLNYGYTF
TRBV6-2/TRBV6-3 CASTKEGWNTEAFF
TRBV6-1 CASRAAGRAYEQYF
TRBV29-1 CSAATQNTEAFF
TRBV5-1 CASREGFEAFF
TRBV7-2 CASSLRVGAYGYTF
TRBV7-8 CASSLGGVGYEQYF
TRBV2 CASSAGGAQYF
TRBV24-1 CATSYTSYNEQFF
TRBV6-1 CASSTLLQGAGEKLFF
TRBV7-9 CASSHTFNRVWSNQETQYF